This T cell receptor beta chain is drawn from a study of radiation and T cells in renal cell carcinoma (TCRdb year 2020). A note on the overall study: Samples came from a clinical trial, in which primary renal cell carcinomas received 15 Gy stereotactic body radiation therapy followed by nephrectomy 4 weeks later. Across all 50 or so samples, several million unique CDR3 nucleotide sequences encoding some 2.6 million unique CDR3 amino acid sequences were identified. A total of 53 samples underwent TCR beta sequencing, made up of 25 or so tumors and about 27 peripheral blood samples. The study at large found these results: Because pretreatment tumor biopsies were not available, the baseline intratumoral presence of clonotypes could not be determined. Blood repertoire dynamics were not followed beyond 4 weeks after treatment. In blood, the top tumor clonotypes increased between baseline and 2 weeks post-radiation and then shrank by 4 weeks, which suggests that tumor-resident clones expanded only transiently. Because the trial had a single-armed design, the trial could not examine how radiation dose or scheduling affected the TCR repertoire.

The sample's time point label, in plain terms: blood 2 weeks post-SBRT. The treatment or condition label for this specimen denotes: 15 Gy SBRT to primary tumor, nephrectomy 4 weeks later. To follow tumor-enriched clonotypes, serial peripheral blood was collected from radiation-treated patients at baseline and at 2 weeks and 4 weeks after SBRT. Every patient had renal cell carcinoma of clear cell pathology. The QIAamp DNA Blood Mini Kit (Qiagen) was used to prepare genomic DNA for TCR sequencing. Samples were included in the analyses only if all quality control checks were passed. As for this clone: The specificity of this receptor is unknown. No base quality values were provided; no much bigger clone lies one nucleotide off.

From the cysteine up to the phenylalanine, the CDR3 has a length of 12 residues. Only the CDR3 DNA is retained, 36 bases long and in frame from the first base. Relative to germline, V is 6 bases shorter and J is 5 bases shorter, with 8 bases between their ends. In the germline V gene, CDR1 corresponds to ENHRY and CDR2 to SYGVKD. TCR beta libraries were generated from genomic DNA with the immunoSEQ kit, following the manufacturer's recommendations. For library preparation, a first multiplex PCR was performed with proprietary primers, followed by a second PCR in which unique barcodes were added, and bead cleanups were performed after each round. Each sample batch included a kit-provided positive control reaction and a negative control reaction. The final libraries were assessed on an Agilent 4200 TapeStation D1000 ScreenTape, pooled by volume, and quantified by qPCR. An Illumina NextSeq500 fitted with a MidOutput 150-cycle cartridge performed the sequencing, running 156 Read1 cycles and 15 Index1 cycles with the kit's custom primers. The pooled library was loaded at 1.0 pM with around 20% PhiX control spiked in. As for the authors' bioinformatics: The vendor-processed data were analyzed in R, and a clonotype was defined as all T cells that share the same CDR3 nucleotide sequence. For clone abundance analyses, frequencies were normalized to the 10,000 most abundant clones in each sample. Public T cell clones, averaging fewer than five per sample, were removed before analysis. Tumor-enriched and baseline blood-enriched clonotypes were defined by at least a 32-fold difference in abundance between compartments. A beta-binomial differential abundance model was used to identify clonotypes that expanded or contracted between blood time points. Tumor-blood repertoire similarity was measured with the Baroni-Urbani and Buser coefficient, and groups were compared using two-tailed Wilcoxon tests in R. Imported from immuneACCESS, the table was reduced by TCRdb to in-frame sequences with V and J called. These copies leave out some clones; in studies compared against another copy, an unresolved V gene accounts for under half, and the cause of the remainder is not known. V, J and clone size derive from that table, while D and trimming were established from the DNA sequence. The sample has tens of thousands of clones on record, 80% of them singletons. The ten top clones hold around 28% of the sample.

Here the chain combines TRBV10-3 and TRBJ2-1; the D gene is perhaps TRBD2, from 5 matching bases. The sequenced sample was blood, obtained from a patient whose treatment included radiotherapy and nephrectomy. The source is a woman aged 65 to 85 with renal cell carcinoma. For the CDR3, the sequence is CAIRGSNNEQFF. The DNA sequence is as follows: TGTGCCATCAGGGGGAGCAACAATGAGCAGTTCTTC.